This T cell receptor (beta chain) was observed in a study of T cell responses to AZD1222 COVID-19 vaccine. Losses at the gene ends were 2 bases for V and 7 bases for J; bases not matched to a gene: 9. The V gene's germline CDR1 is SGHDT and CDR2 YYEEEE. The CDR3 covers 15 residues. Pooling of second doses given at about 4 or about 12 weeks was done. The study, taken as a whole, reports: In a largely white British group with more females than males, clonal diversity was possibly underestimated.

Repertoires were generated with immunoSEQ multiplex PCR, while TCRdb's copy carries only in-frame clones and drops some. The sample has approximately 270,000 clones, roughly 93% seen once. To note about this clone: Antigen unknown.

This specimen consisted of peripheral blood, obtained 28 days after the second AZD1222 dose. The receptor was derived from an adult who received the AZD1222 COVID-19 vaccine. The rearrangement joins TRBV5-6 to TRBJ2-1; 7 bases are shared with TRBD2. The CDR3 coding sequence is TGTGCCAGCAGCTTTCGCGGGAGAGTAAGGAATGAGCAGTTCTTC. Translation gives CASSFRGRVRNEQFF.